This record looks at one TCR beta chain sequence and its context. This record belongs to a study of response to subunit inactivated influenza vaccine. Via MiXCR, TCRdb re-called the RT-PCR reads, giving one row per CDR3 protein. Altogether a few hundred thousand distinct CDR3 sequences are present, 11% being singletons, with the ten largest covering 11%. The V end was cut by 6 bases, the J end by 0 bases, with 6 bases between. This CDR3 spans 13 amino acids. This same sample was also part of a study on T cells expressing NK-cell markers. This second report adds: TCR beta libraries carry UMIs added by 5'RACE template switching. Sequenced donors, eight in total, included seven who were HCMV-seropositive and one who was seronegative.

This receptor was taken from a man in his fifties who received an inactivated influenza vaccine. The material was PBMCs from blood, obtained on the day of vaccination. The rearrangement joins TRBV12-3 or TRBV12-4 to TRBJ1-3; D is ambiguous. CDR3 nucleotides: TGTGCCAGCAGCCGATACTCTGGAAACACCATATATTTT. Translation gives CASSRYSGNTIYF.